This T cell receptor beta chain was sequenced during a study of brain T cells in children with intractable seizures. This clone appeared a single time. Time point defined: blood from clinic visit 5 months post-surgery; TSC patient then seizure free. The V end lost 4 bases, the J end lost 7 bases, and 14 bases lay between the germline ends. There are 14 residues in the CDR3. The V gene's germline CDR1 is LGHDT and CDR2 YNNKEL (reference sequence). Libraries were prepared by immunoSEQ multiplex PCR; TCRdb keeps only in-frame clonotypes and omits some of them. The sample includes about 320,000 clones, roughly 93% of them seen just once.

Source: peripheral blood, taken roughly 5 months after surgery. The TCR was taken from a boy less than two years old with tuberous sclerosis and intractable seizures. V usage is TRBV3-1 (or the pseudogene TRBV3-2) and J usage is TRBJ2-1; D is uncertain. The CDR3 DNA is TGTGCCAGCAGCCCCCAAAAAGTAACGAATGAGCAGTTCTTC. It encodes CASSPQKVTNEQFF.